These 28 T cell receptor beta chains were sequenced from one sample in a study of response to subunit inactivated influenza vaccine. Using its own MiXCR run on the RT-PCR reads, TCRdb lists one record per CDR3 protein. The data contain a few hundred thousand distinct CDR3 sequences, 11% of them seen just once; the ten biggest clones take up 8% to 13%. These records were also assigned to another study, of T cells expressing NK-cell markers. That work adds: TCR beta libraries carry UMIs added by 5'RACE template switching.

The sequencing here drew on PBMCs from blood, taken on the day of vaccination. Receptors originate from a man aged 50 to 60 who received an inactivated influenza vaccine.

This clonotype was found a few times. The chain joins TRBV5-1 to TRBJ1-3; 7 bases line up with TRBD1. Germline values: CDR1 SGHRS, CDR2 YFSETQ. CDR3 length: 15 residues. V trimming: 6 bases; J trimming: 3 bases; junction bases outside the gene matches: 9. CDR3 in DNA: TGCGCCAGCACCACGACAGGGTTCGATGGAAACACCATATATTTT. Its translation is CASTTTGFDGNTIYF.

The rearrangement uses TRBV11-2 and TRBJ1-1, with unresolved D. Germline V gives CDR1 SGHAT, CDR2 FQNNGV. The CDR3 consists of 15 residues. Trimming left V 0 bases short and J 0 bases short, with 8 bases between. This chain's CDR3 is CASSLDREMNTEAFF. DNA of the CDR3: TGTGCCAGCAGCTTAGACCGGGAGATGAACACTGAAGCTTTCTTT.

This clonotype was seen ten or more times. The rearrangement links TRBV6-2 or TRBV6-3 to TRBJ1-2; possible D gene TRBD1, 5 bases. This CDR3 is 13 amino acids long. Germline V CDR1 and CDR2: MNHEY, SVGEGT. V lost 6 bases, J lost 8 bases, and 16 bases lay in between. CDR3 nucleotides: TGTGCCAGCAGCCCACGACAGCTATGGGGCTACACCTTC. It encodes CASSPRQLWGYTF.

The V call is TRBV5-1, the J call TRBJ2-1; D remains ambiguous. Looked up from germline, CDR1 is SGHRS and CDR2 is YFSETQ. The CDR3 runs to 16 residues. Between the trimmed V and J ends, which lost 0 bases and 9 bases, there was a span of 19 bases. The CDR3: CASSLDPGSTGGEQFF. CDR3 DNA sequence: TGCGCCAGCAGCTTGGATCCCGGGTCAACGGGCGGTGAGCAGTTCTTC.

This clonotype was seen only a few times. The gene calls are TRBV12-3 or TRBV12-4 and TRBJ2-7; no reliable D call. Trimming shortened V by 5 bases and J by 0 bases, and 20 bases separated the two germline ends. The CDR3 is 17 residues long. The CDR3 DNA is TGTGCCAGCAGTCCCCGAGCCAACCCCCGAAGCTCCTACGAGCAGTACTTC. Translation: CASSPRANPRSSYEQYF.

The J gene is TRBJ2-7, the V gene TRBV28; D might be TRBD2 (5 bases). This CDR3 contains 13 residues. The V and J ends lost 6 bases and 9 bases respectively, with 18 bases between them. The germline V gene has CDR1 MDHEN and CDR2 SYDVKM. CDR3 region: CASRRPGVDGQYF. The CDR3 nucleotides read TGTGCCAGCAGGCGACCCGGGGTGGACGGGCAGTACTTC. Full variable domain (missing parts from reference TRBV28 and TRBJ2-7): DVKVTQSSRYLVKRTGEKVFLECVQDMDHENMFWYRQDPGLGLRLIYFSYDVKMKEKGDIPEGYSVSREKKERFSLILESASTNQTSMYLCASRRPGVDGQYFGPGTRLTVT.

This clonotype occurred many times. The V and J genes are TRBV6-1 and TRBJ1-1; D unclear. V was trimmed by 7 bases and J by 4 bases, leaving 10 bases between them. The CDR3 loop spans 12 amino acids. Germline CDR1 reads MNHNS; CDR2 reads SASEGT. The CDR3 loop reads CASNKGSTEAFF. Written as DNA, the CDR3 is TGTGCCAGCAACAAGGGAAGCACTGAAGCTTTCTTT.

This clonotype was seen more than once but under ten times. The DNA of the CDR3 is TGTGCCACCAGCAGGATAGTGGGGGGTACGCAGTATTTT. Its protein product is CATSRIVGGTQYF. This chain links TRBV15 with TRBJ2-3; D might be TRBD2 (6 bases). The CDR3 consists of 13 residues. V lost 3 bases to trimming and J lost 8 bases, with 12 bases between them. Germline CDR1 LNHNV, CDR2 YYDKDF (reference sequence).

There are a few counts of this clonotype. This rearrangement joins TRBV29-1 to TRBJ1-1; D perhaps matches TRBD1 (6 bases). The germline CDR1 and CDR2 sequences are SQVTM and ANQGSEA. V was cut by 7 bases and J by 4 bases, with 16 bases left in between. The CDR3 runs 13 residues. Here the CDR3 DNA reads TGCAGCGGGGGGCTAGTGGGAGGCACTGAAGCTTTCTTT. This codes for CSGGLVGGTEAFF.

The table lists this clonotype with a few counts. The rearrangement uses TRBV20-1 and TRBJ2-3; the D gene is possibly TRBD2 (6 bases). V gave up 6 bases and J gave up 6 bases, with 16 bases separating them. The CDR3 runs to 13 residues. CDR1 is DFQATT and CDR2 is SNEGSKA in the germline V gene (reference sequence). The CDR3 spells CSAQRGVGDTQYF. DNA of the CDR3: TGCAGTGCCCAGCGCGGGGTGGGGGATACGCAGTATTTT.

The rearrangement joins TRBV5-6 to TRBJ2-7; perhaps D is TRBD1 or TRBD2 (5 bases each). The CDR3 covers 14 residues. Per germline, CDR1 SGHDT and CDR2 YYEEEE. V was clipped by 4 bases and J by 7 bases, with 18 bases between them. The CDR3 coding sequence is TGTGCCAGCAGCATAGGCCCCACGGGGCGGGAGCAGTACTTC. It is translated as CASSIGPTGREQYF.

This clonotype has only a few counts. The CDR3 reads CASRDRLAGKHEQYF. Written as DNA, the CDR3 is TGTGCCAGCCGCGACCGACTAGCGGGGAAACACGAGCAGTACTTC. The chain links TRBV27 to TRBJ2-7, with 11 nucleotides matching TRBD2. Looked up from germline, CDR1 is MNHEY and CDR2 is SMNVEV (reference sequence). The CDR3 length is 15 residues. The ends lost 8 bases at V and 5 bases at J; junction bases unmatched: 11.

The chain carries TRBV10-3 and TRBJ2-7; TRBD2 might be the D (5 bases). Germline lookup yields CDR1 ENHRY and CDR2 SYGVKD. The ends were cut back, 2 bases at V and 3 bases at J, with 11 bases in the middle. CDR3 length: 14 amino acids. DNA of the CDR3: TGTGCCATCAGTGAGGAGGGTACCCTCTACGAGCAGTACTTC. Protein: CAISEEGTLYEQYF.

CDR3 amino acids: CSAERDSTDTQYF. The CDR3 DNA follows: TGCAGTGCTGAGAGGGACAGCACAGATACGCAGTATTTT. The chain uses TRBV20-1 and TRBJ2-3; the D gene could be TRBD1 or TRBD2 (5 bases each). There are 13 residues in the CDR3. Germline V gene sequence: CDR1 DFQATT, CDR2 SNEGSKA (reference sequence). The V end was cut by 5 bases, the J end by 0 bases, with 9 bases between.

This clonotype was seen repeatedly, ten times or more. This rearrangement joins TRBV5-6 to TRBJ2-5; 9 nucleotides line up with TRBD1. Per germline, CDR1 SGHDT and CDR2 YYEEEE. V was clipped by 1 base and J by 5 bases; unmatched bases: 6. The CDR3 covers 15 residues. CDR3 in DNA: TGTGCCAGCAGCTTGTATGGACAGGGGATTGAGACCCAGTACTTC. As protein: CASSLYGQGIETQYF.

The rearrangement joins TRBV29-1 to TRBJ2-3, with a possible D match to TRBD1 (6 bases). This CDR3 has 14 residues. Germline CDR1 SQVTM, CDR2 ANQGSEA. With 7 bases removed from V and 6 bases from J, the gap between germline ends came to 20 bases. The CDR3 loop is CSAESVTGGDTQYF. CDR3 DNA: TGCAGCGCAGAGTCAGTGACAGGAGGCGATACGCAGTATTTT.

This clonotype has a handful of counts. The chain links TRBV5-1 to TRBJ2-1, with 14 positions matching TRBD2. The V and J ends lost 5 bases and 3 bases, in that order; junction bases with no gene match: 10. The CDR3 covers 18 residues. The germline V gene encodes CDR1 SGHRS and CDR2 YFSETQ. CDR3 in amino acids: CASRSTSGGAGGYNEQFF. The CDR3, as DNA: TGCGCCAGCAGGTCGACTAGCGGGGGGGCCGGGGGCTACAATGAGCAGTTCTTC.

This clonotype was observed a few times. V gene TRBV30 combines with J gene TRBJ2-7, with 9 nucleotides matching TRBD1. The trim removed 0 bases at V and 0 bases at J, leaving 9 bases unmatched. CDR3 size: 17 residues. Germline loops: CDR1 GTSNPN, CDR2 SVGIG (reference sequence). CDR3 nucleotides: TGTGCCTGGAGTGTACTCAGGGGGACAGGGAACTCCTACGAGCAGTACTTC. This sequence encodes CAWSVLRGTGNSYEQYF.

The V and J genes are TRBV3-1 and TRBJ1-1, with 12 bases aligning to TRBD1. J lost 10 bases, V lost 4 bases, and 4 bases had no gene match. The CDR3 totals 13 residues. Germline V gene lookup returns CDR1 LGHDT and CDR2 YNNKEL (reference sequence). CDR3 sequence (DNA): TGTGCCAGCAGCCCAGGGACAGGGGGCAGAGCTTTCTTT. Amino acid sequence: CASSPGTGGRAFF.

The V and J genes are TRBV6-5 and TRBJ1-2; D may be TRBD1 (6 bases). V lost 9 bases to trimming and J lost 6 bases, with 11 bases between them. From germline, CDR1 is MNHEY and CDR2 SVGAGI. The length of the CDR3 is 11 residues. CDR3 nucleotide sequence: TGTGCCAGTTTCAGGGGTAATGGCTACACCTTC. It translates to CASFRGNGYTF.

The chain employs TRBV20-1 and TRBJ2-3; 13 bases agree with TRBD2. V lost 2 bases to trimming and J lost 6 bases; unmatched junction nucleotides: 8. The length of the CDR3 is 16 residues. CDR1 is DFQATT and CDR2 is SNEGSKA in the germline V gene (reference sequence). CDR3 sequence reads: CSARPPTSGGPDTQYF. The CDR3, as DNA: TGCAGTGCTAGACCGCCGACTAGCGGGGGGCCCGATACGCAGTATTTT.

This chain uses TRBV3-1 with TRBJ2-1; tentatively, D is TRBD2 (6 bases). The CDR3 length is 14 residues. Germline V gives CDR1 LGHDT, CDR2 YNNKEL (reference sequence). Trimming removed 8 bases from V and 5 bases from J, with 16 bases in between. The CDR3 region is CASSAVGGHNEQFF. For the CDR3, the DNA is TGTGCCAGCTCCGCCGTGGGAGGCCACAATGAGCAGTTCTTC.

V gene TRBV7-2 combines with J gene TRBJ1-2, with no clear D. V lost 5 bases to trimming and J lost 4 bases, with 11 bases between them. The CDR3 runs 13 residues. CDR1 SGHTA and CDR2 FQGNSA come from the germline V gene. CDR3 protein: CASSRNQAYGYTF. CDR3 bases: TGTGCCAGCAGCCGGAACCAGGCCTATGGCTACACCTTC. Drawing the rest from reference TRBV7-2 and TRBJ1-2, the complete variable domain is GAGVSQSPSNKVTEKGKDVELRCDPISGHTALYWYRQSLGQGLEFLIYFQGNSAPDKSGLPSDRFSAERTGGSVSTLTIQRTQQEDSAVYLCASSRNQAYGYTFGSGTRLTVV.

The chain has TRBV2 and TRBJ1-5; D may be TRBD1 (5 bases). The CDR3 length is 14 residues. Deletions cut 3 bases from V and 2 bases from J, with 8 bases between. Germline-derived CDR1 and CDR2 are SNHLY and FYNNEI. The CDR3 reads CASSDRAGNQPQHF. The CDR3 nucleotides are TGTGCCAGCAGTGACAGGGCAGGCAATCAGCCCCAGCATTTT.

The table lists this clonotype with a few counts. This rearrangement joins TRBV2 to TRBJ1-1; no clear D gene. The CDR3 extends over 11 amino acids. Trimming left V 4 bases short and J 4 bases short, with 4 bases between. The germline CDR1 and CDR2 sequences are SNHLY and FYNNEI. The CDR3 region has the DNA TGTGCCAGCAGTGTCCTCACTGAAGCTTTCTTT. It specifies CASSVLTEAFF.

This clonotype was counted at least ten times. This chain connects TRBV5-1 to TRBJ2-1, with D unclear. This CDR3 is built from 17 residues. V was trimmed by 2 bases and J by 0 bases, leaving 15 bases between them. Germline values: CDR1 SGHRS, CDR2 YFSETQ. CDR3 in amino acids: CASSFSSMGRSYNEQFF. CDR3 nucleotides: TGCGCCAGCAGCTTTTCGTCGATGGGCCGCTCCTACAATGAGCAGTTCTTC.

This clonotype was counted a few times. CDR3 sequence: CASSLDSGGINGYTF. The CDR3 DNA reads as TGTGCCAGCAGTTTAGATTCAGGGGGCATCAATGGCTACACCTTC. J is TRBJ1-2 and V is TRBV28; 8 bases match TRBD1. Germline assignment: CDR1 MDHEN and CDR2 SYDVKM. The CDR3 is made up of 15 amino acids. V lost 2 bases and J lost 6; bases outside the gene matches: 8.

This clonotype has at least ten counts. The V and J genes are TRBV20-1 and TRBJ2-1; TRBD2 matches 11 bases. This CDR3 has 15 amino acids. CDR1 is DFQATT and CDR2 is SNEGSKA in the germline V gene (reference sequence). Trimming removed 5 bases from V and 3 bases from J; junction bases left unmatched: 6. The CDR3 reads CSARRLAGIYNEQFF. The CDR3 coding sequence is TGCAGTGCTCGAAGACTAGCGGGGATCTACAATGAGCAGTTCTTC.